This entry concerns a single T cell receptor (beta chain). The data were produced by immunoSEQ multiplex PCR, yet TCRdb's version contains in-frame clones alone and is incomplete. The data hold approximately 12,000 clones, with over 75% observed a single time. V lost 2 bases to trimming and J lost 6 bases, with 16 bases between them. The CDR3 runs 15 residues. The germline CDR1 and CDR2 sequences are SEHNR and FQNEAQ (reference sequence). Treatment defined: randomized to nivolumab then ipilimumab (arm A) or the reverse (arm B). This sample was included in a study of sequential checkpoint blockade in melanoma.

The TCR comes from a human donor with melanoma. Sequencing was performed on CD8+ T cells sorted from blood (inferred from file names), taken from a patient given nivolumab and ipilimumab in sequence. This rearrangement joins TRBV7-9 to TRBJ1-2; D is possibly TRBD1 (6 bases). The CDR3 coding sequence is TGTGCCAGCAGCTTACCTCGGACAGACGCCGATGGCTACACCTTC. Its translation is CASSLPRTDADGYTF.